This T cell receptor beta chain was captured by sequencing in a study of radiotherapy plus CTLA-4 blockade in lung cancer (dated by TCRdb to the late 2010s). In terms of the full investigation: Among the enrolled patients, approximately 18% had an objective response, and about 31% reached disease control. The study at large found these results: The strongest predictors of response, as reported, were early dynamic changes in blood T cell clones along with a rise in serum interferon-beta after radiation. After treatment with radiotherapy and ipilimumab, TCR clones that came from tumors expanded in the peripheral blood.

The method was the immunoSEQ multiplex PCR assay. TCRdb holds this immuneACCESS table with in-frame rearrangements only. Some clones are missing; in checked studies, unresolved V genes explain under half, and the rest has no known cause. The table for this sample lists roughly 90,000 clones; around 83% of them were counted only once. Jointly, the top ten make up about 26% of the sample. Its CDR3 holds 15 amino acids, cysteine through phenylalanine. Just CDR3 DNA is preserved here, 45 bases in frame from base 1. As encoded in the germline V gene, CDR1 is MGHDK while CDR2 is SYGVNS. V sheds 7 bases and J sheds 3 bases, leaving 18 bases between their ends. This clone occurred once. It has no known antigen specificity. The input lacks base qualities; no much larger clone sits a single base away. In this study, focal radiation therapy paired with CTLA-4 blockade (ipilimumab) was tested in patients who had chemo-refractory metastatic non-small-cell lung cancer.

The sequence is built from TRBV25-1 and TRBJ1-1, with a tentative D gene TRBD1 over 5 matching bases. The source is a human donor with non-small cell lung cancer that progressed on radiotherapy plus ipilimumab. Sequencing was performed on peripheral blood, taken from a patient treated with radiotherapy plus ipilimumab. The DNA is TGTGCCAGCACCTCTAACCAGGGTCCTTACACTGAAGCTTTCTTT. This yields the protein CASTSNQGPYTEAFF.